These 13 T cell receptor beta chains originate from one sample sequenced in a study of chemoradiotherapy in HPV16-positive cancers. Generated by immunoSEQ multiplex PCR, the TCRdb table keeps only in-frame clones and is missing some. The sample lists several thousand clones, about 89% seen once, with roughly 3.5% in the top ten. This material was obtained from a patient who underwent chemoradiotherapy. The origin of the receptors is a human donor with HPV-associated anogenital cancer.

The gene calls are TRBV4-1 and TRBJ2-7; 11 positions match TRBD1. This CDR3 has 15 amino acids. V lost 1 base, J lost 6 bases, and 5 bases stayed unmatched. Germline CDR1 reads MGHRA; CDR2 reads YSYEKL. CDR3 nucleotide sequence: TGCGCCAGCAGCCAAGGGGACAGGGGGGCTGGCGAGCAGTACTTC. Protein sequence: CASSQGDRGAGEQYF.

Points on this clone: Germline and junction disagree at one end, which may indicate a read error. The chain uses TRBV7-7 and TRBJ2-5, with D perhaps TRBD1 (5 bases). This CDR3 region has 13 residues. Germline CDR1 reads SSHAT; CDR2 reads FNYEAQ (reference sequence). The CDR3 region is CASSLGQGETQYF. Here the CDR3 DNA reads TGTGCTAGCAGCTTAGGGCAGGGAGAGACCCAGTACTTC.

This chain joins TRBV7-6 and TRBJ1-3, with D tentatively TRBD1 (5 bases). Germline-derived CDR1 and CDR2 are SGHVS and FNYEAQ. V was shortened by 2 bases and J by 2 bases, with 13 bases between the two germline ends. The CDR3 runs 16 residues. The CDR3 DNA reads TGTGCCAGCAGCTTAAGGGGTGGAATCCCTGGAAACACCATATATTTT. It specifies CASSLRGGIPGNTIYF.

This clone was seen only a few times. This chain uses TRBV25-1 with TRBJ2-1; D call uncertain. Trimming stripped 3 bases from V and 4 bases from J, with 16 bases between. This CDR3 has 16 amino acids. CDR1 is MGHDK and CDR2 is SYGVNS in the germline V gene. The CDR3 sequence is CASSDQRASGYNEQFF. For the CDR3, the DNA is TGTGCCAGCAGTGATCAACGGGCTAGTGGATACAATGAGCAGTTCTTC.

The chain employs TRBV6-1 and TRBJ1-2; no reliable D call. Trimming left V 2 bases short and J 8 bases short, with 3 bases between. From germline, CDR1 is MNHNS and CDR2 SASEGT. The CDR3 has 10 amino acids. This chain's CDR3 is CASSEIGYTF. The CDR3 DNA sequence: TGTGCCAGCAGTGAAATAGGCTACACCTTC.

This clone rates as large. The chain couples TRBV29-1 to TRBJ2-5, with 8 bases lining up with TRBD1. V shed 2 bases and J 2 bases; nucleotides not matched to a gene: 7. The CDR3 length is 15 residues. The germline V gene encodes CDR1 SQVTM and CDR2 ANQGSEA. The CDR3 DNA sequence: TGCAGCGTTGAACCAGACAGGGGAAGGCAAGAGACCCAGTACTTC. Protein: CSVEPDRGRQETQYF.

This chain links TRBV5-6 with TRBJ1-5; the D is unclear. The CDR3 is made up of 12 amino acids. In germline, CDR1 is SGHDT, CDR2 YYEEEE. V gave up 4 bases and J gave up 4 bases, with 6 bases separating them. The CDR3 spells CASSGVNQPQHF. The CDR3 DNA sequence: TGTGCCAGCAGCGGGGTTAATCAGCCCCAGCATTTT. Full variable domain (missing parts from reference TRBV5-6 and TRBJ1-5): DAGVTQSPTHLIKTRGQQVTLRCSPKSGHDTVSWYQQALGQGPQFIFQYYEEEERQRGNFPDRFSGHQFPNYSSELNVNALLLGDSALYLCASSGVNQPQHFGDGTRLSIL.

The genes are TRBV27 and TRBJ2-1; D gene ambiguous. Germline V gives CDR1 MNHEY, CDR2 SMNVEV (reference sequence). V was cut by 7 bases and J by 9 bases, with 10 bases left in between. The CDR3 has 11 residues. The CDR3 is CASTWAGEQFF. The CDR3 DNA follows: TGTGCCAGCACGTGGGCTGGTGAGCAGTTCTTC.

The chain couples TRBV7-2 to TRBJ2-3, with a possible D match to TRBD2 (6 bases). CDR1 and CDR2 from the germline V gene are SGHTA and FQGNSA. Deletions cut 5 bases from V and 4 bases from J, with 13 bases between. This CDR3 has 14 amino acids. The CDR3 bases are TGTGCCAGCAGCCGAGGGGAGGCGGCAGATACGCAGTATTTT. Encoded protein: CASSRGEAADTQYF.

The J gene is TRBJ2-7, the V gene TRBV12-5, with D perhaps TRBD1 (6 bases). Germline V gives CDR1 LGHNT, CDR2 FRNRAP. There are 16 residues in the CDR3. The V end lost 4 bases, the J end lost 1 base, and 17 bases lay between the germline ends. DNA of the CDR3: TGTGCTAGTGGTTCCAGGACAGTTGAAGAGTCCTACGAGCAGTACTTC. Translation: CASGSRTVEESYEQYF.

The chain is built from TRBV29-1 and TRBJ1-3; maybe TRBD1 (6 bases). The CDR3 length is 17 residues. Trimming took 4 bases from V and 1 from J, leaving 20 bases between them. Germline values: CDR1 SQVTM, CDR2 ANQGSEA. The CDR3 loop reads CSVAGVPDSVSGNTIYF. The CDR3 DNA follows: TGCAGCGTTGCCGGGGTCCCGGACAGTGTATCTGGAAACACCATATATTTT.

The rearrangement links TRBV11-3 to TRBJ2-1; TRBD2 aligns across 8 bases. Per the germline V gene, CDR1 is SGHNT and CDR2 is YENEEA. Trimming at V came to 5 bases and at J to 0 bases, leaving 12 bases not matched to a gene. This CDR3 has 18 residues. DNA for the CDR3: TGTGCCAGCAGCGGGGGCGCCAGCGGGGGTAGCTCCTACAATGAGCAGTTCTTC. Translating gives CASSGGASGGSSYNEQFF.

The V call is TRBV15, the J call TRBJ1-1; D remains ambiguous. Between the trimmed V and J ends, which lost 0 bases and 5 bases, there was a span of 10 bases. Germline V gene lookup returns CDR1 LNHNV and CDR2 YYDKDF (reference sequence). CDR3 size: 14 residues. In nucleotides, the CDR3 is TGTGCCACCAGCAGAGATTATGCTGGGACTGAAGCTTTCTTT. Its translation is CATSRDYAGTEAFF. Full variable domain (outside the CDR3, taken from reference TRBV15 and TRBJ1-1): DAMVIQNPRYQVTQFGKPVTLSCSQTLNHNVMYWYQQKSSQAPKLLFHYYDKDFNNEADTPDNFQSRRPNTSFCFLDIRSPGLGDTAMYLCATSRDYAGTEAFFGQGTRLTVV.